Listed here is a single T cell receptor (beta chain). Authors' processing steps: Reference gene primer amplification in the assay estimated nucleated cell counts. Data came from immunoSEQ multiplex PCR; TCRdb stores just in-frame clones and leaves some out. V and J calls and clone size come straight from that table; D and trimming were deduced from the DNA. The sample has some 270,000 clones, 90% seen once. The sample belongs to a study of blood T cell repertoires in COVID-19. Whole-study context: Samples of COVID-19 (acute and convalescent) were obtained from the United States, Italy and Spain.

Enrolment of Seattle patients took place during active infection, and they were followed longitudinally. Looked up from germline, CDR1 is SGHKS and CDR2 is YYEKEE (reference sequence). V was cut by 0 bases and J by 9 bases, with 15 bases left in between. The CDR3 has 14 amino acids. This TCR was recovered from a woman aged 55 to 70 with COVID-19, enrolled during active disease. What was sequenced was peripheral blood. This chain connects TRBV5-5 to TRBJ1-1; D possibly corresponds to TRBD1 (5 bases). The CDR3 bases are TGTGCCAGCAGCTTGGACTCGGGGGGATCACAAGCTTTCTTT. Its protein is CASSLDSGGSQAFF.